Presented here are 16 T cell receptor beta chains from one specimen sequenced in a study of human T cells and chemical hapten exposure. TCRdb fed the RACE reads into MiXCR, producing one record per CDR3 protein. Counted here are roughly 80,000 distinct CDR3 sequences, 11% to 15% occurring once; the ten biggest clones make up 3.5% to 6%. Time point of the sample: pre-sensitization, week 0. Treatment noted: therapeutic diphenylcyclopropenone sensitization with weekly scalp DPC. The material was whole blood, obtained in connection with sensitization to the hapten diphenylcyclopropenone (DPC). The receptor source for this set is a woman in her forties or fifties with alopecia areata. Some clones in this sample may be carry-over from other donors' samples.

This clonotype was counted a few times. The V and J genes are TRBV7-2 and TRBJ2-3, with D unresolved. CDR1 is SGHTA and CDR2 is FQGNSA in the germline V gene. The CDR3 is 15 residues long. The germline V and J ends were trimmed by 1 base and 6 bases, with 14 bases remaining between them. The CDR3, as DNA: TGTGCCAGCAGCTTAGGCTCACGGCCCGTGGATACGCAGTATTTT. Translating it yields CASSLGSRPVDTQYF.

The V gene is TRBV7-9, the J gene TRBJ2-4; tentative D call: TRBD1 (5 bases). The germline V gene encodes CDR1 SEHNR and CDR2 FQNEAQ (reference sequence). The V end was cut by 2 bases, the J end by 8 bases, with 10 bases between. This CDR3 region has 13 residues. CDR3 nucleotides: TGTGCCAGCAGCTTATTAATAGGGGACATTCAGTACTTC. This codes for CASSLLIGDIQYF. Complete variable domain (other parts from reference TRBV7-9 and TRBJ2-4): DTGVSQNPRHKITKRGQNVTFRCDPISEHNRLYWYRQTLGQGPEFLTYFQNEAQLEKSRLLSDRFSAERPKGSFSTLEIQRTEQGDSAMYLCASSLLIGDIQYFGAGTRLSVL.

This clonotype was picked up many times. V is TRBV28 and J is TRBJ1-5, with 10 bases matching TRBD1. This CDR3 is built from 16 residues. Germline assignment: CDR1 MDHEN and CDR2 SYDVKM. V lost 6 bases, J lost 2 bases, and 7 bases stayed unmatched. In DNA, the CDR3 is TGTGCCAGCAGATCTCCGGGACAGGGGCGCAATCAGCCCCAGCATTTT. The encoded protein is CASRSPGQGRNQPQHF.

This sequence joins TRBV5-1 and TRBJ2-1; 7 bases are a match to TRBD2. There are 14 residues in the CDR3. The ends lost 0 bases at V and 8 bases at J; junction bases unmatched: 5. The germline V gene encodes CDR1 SGHRS and CDR2 YFSETQ. The chain's CDR3 is CASSLGASGYEQFF. The CDR3 bases are TGCGCCAGCAGCTTGGGGGCTAGCGGCTATGAGCAGTTCTTC.

J is TRBJ1-1 and V is TRBV2; D possibly corresponds to TRBD1 (5 bases). Per germline, CDR1 SNHLY and CDR2 FYNNEI. V gave up 8 bases and J gave up 4 bases, with 11 bases separating them. This CDR3 is built from 12 residues. The CDR3 DNA sequence: TGTGCCAGCGGGGCCCTATCCACTGAAGCTTTCTTT. Protein: CASGALSTEAFF.

This clonotype has more than one count but fewer than ten. The chain is built from TRBV28 and TRBJ1-6; D gene uncertain. CDR3 size: 14 residues. Per the germline V gene, CDR1 is MDHEN and CDR2 is SYDVKM. The germline V and J ends were trimmed by 6 bases and 13 bases, with 19 bases remaining between them. CDR3 residues: CASSPLEGGSPLHF. The CDR3 DNA follows: TGTGCCAGCAGCCCTTTAGAGGGTGGCTCTCCCCTCCACTTT.

The V call is TRBV30, the J call TRBJ1-4, with 8 bases fitting TRBD1. The V gene end was trimmed by 3 bases and the J gene end by 5 bases; junction bases not matched to a gene: 2. Germline loops: CDR1 GTSNPN, CDR2 SVGIG (reference sequence). The CDR3 is 13 amino acids. The DNA for the CDR3 is TGTGCCTGGAGCCGGGACAGGAATGAAAAACTGTTTTTT. Protein product: CAWSRDRNEKLFF.

The CDR3 is CASSQGGSNYNEQFF. The CDR3 DNA reads TGTGCCAGCAGCCAAGGCGGGAGCAACTACAATGAGCAGTTCTTC. This chain uses TRBV4-2 with TRBJ2-1, with TRBD2 matching over 7 bases. This CDR3 region has 15 residues. The germline gives CDR1 LGHNA, CDR2 YNFKEQ. V was clipped by 1 base and J by 3 bases; unmatched bases: 3.

This clonotype was seen a few times. The chain couples TRBV20-1 to TRBJ2-7; D is perhaps TRBD2 (5 bases). V lost 6 bases and J lost 5, with 17 bases in between. The germline CDR1 and CDR2 sequences are DFQATT and SNEGSKA (reference sequence). This CDR3 is built from 13 residues. CDR3 loop: CSANPTSPHEQYF. CDR3 nucleotide sequence: TGCAGTGCGAACCCTACTAGTCCCCACGAGCAGTACTTC.

This clonotype was picked up a small number of times. This chain connects TRBV30 to TRBJ1-2; 10 nucleotides align to TRBD1. The V gene end was trimmed by 8 bases and the J gene end by 7 bases; junction bases not matched to a gene: 1. This CDR3 is built from 10 residues. Germline assignment: CDR1 GTSNPN and CDR2 SVGIG (reference sequence). CDR3 protein: CARQGAGYTF. CDR3 nucleotide sequence: TGTGCCCGACAGGGGGCTGGCTACACCTTC.

This clonotype was observed a few times. The chain carries TRBV12-3 or TRBV12-4 and TRBJ2-3; 10 nucleotides line up with TRBD1. Trimming at V came to 6 bases and at J to 4 bases, leaving 7 bases not matched to a gene. This CDR3 comprises 15 residues. This CDR3 reads CASRTPGTGADTQYF. DNA for the CDR3: TGTGCCAGCAGGACCCCCGGGACAGGGGCAGATACGCAGTATTTT.

For the CDR3, the DNA is TGTGCCAGCAGCTCATTCACTGGCGGGAAGGGGGATACGCAGTATTTT. This encodes CASSSFTGGKGDTQYF. V gene TRBV5-5 combines with J gene TRBJ2-3; possible D gene TRBD2, 6 bases. Looked up from germline, CDR1 is SGHKS and CDR2 is YYEKEE (reference sequence). CDR3 size: 16 residues. Trimming stripped 3 bases from V and 6 bases from J, with 20 bases between.

The rearrangement links TRBV28 to TRBJ2-7; TRBD1 matches 8 bases. CDR3 length equals 14 residues. The ends lost 7 bases at V and 4 bases at J; junction bases unmatched: 9. Germline CDR1 is MDHEN and CDR2 is SYDVKM. CDR3 protein: CASTKLDRAYEQYF. DNA of the CDR3: TGTGCCAGCACTAAATTGGACAGGGCGTACGAGCAGTACTTC.

The V and J genes are TRBV21-1 and TRBJ2-2; the table's D gene call, TRBD1, was not cross checked with the DNA. TRBV21-1 is a pseudogene locus. There are 16 residues in the CDR3. The CDR3 DNA follows: TGTGCCAGCAGCAAAGTCGGGACACATAACACCGGGGAGCTGTTTTTT. Residues: CASSKVGTHNTGELFF.

There are a few counts of this clonotype. The chain joins TRBV3-1 to TRBJ1-1; maybe TRBD1 (6 bases). The V end was cut by 8 bases, the J end by 5 bases, with 18 bases between. Germline V gene data show CDR1 as LGHDT and CDR2 as YNNKEL (reference sequence). The length of the CDR3 is 14 residues. For the CDR3, the DNA is TGTGCCAGCGGATGGGGGGCGAGTATAACTGAAGCTTTCTTT. Its protein product is CASGWGASITEAFF.

This chain uses TRBV15 with TRBJ2-2; D not resolved. The CDR3 extends over 14 amino acids. Germline lookup yields CDR1 LNHNV and CDR2 YYDKDF (reference sequence). The germline V and J ends were trimmed by 2 bases and 4 bases, with 8 bases remaining between them. The CDR3 DNA reads as TGTGCCACCAGCAGATCAAAGGGCACCGGGGAGCTGTTTTTT. This codes for CATSRSKGTGELFF.